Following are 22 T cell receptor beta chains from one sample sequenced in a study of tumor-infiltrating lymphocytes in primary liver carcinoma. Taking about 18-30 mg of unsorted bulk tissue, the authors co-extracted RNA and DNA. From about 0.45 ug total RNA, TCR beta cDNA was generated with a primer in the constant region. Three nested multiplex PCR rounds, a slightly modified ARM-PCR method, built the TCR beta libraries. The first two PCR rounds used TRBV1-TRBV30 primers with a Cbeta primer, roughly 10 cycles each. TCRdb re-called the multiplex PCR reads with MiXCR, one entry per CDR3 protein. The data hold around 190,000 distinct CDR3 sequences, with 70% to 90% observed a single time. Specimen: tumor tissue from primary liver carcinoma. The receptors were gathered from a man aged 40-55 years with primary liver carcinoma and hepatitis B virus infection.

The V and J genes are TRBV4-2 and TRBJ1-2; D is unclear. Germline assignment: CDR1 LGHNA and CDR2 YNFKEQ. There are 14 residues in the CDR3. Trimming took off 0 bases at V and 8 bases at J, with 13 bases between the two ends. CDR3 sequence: CASSQDRRGWGYTF. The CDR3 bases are TGTGCCAGCAGCCAAGATCGAAGAGGTTGGGGCTACACCTTC.

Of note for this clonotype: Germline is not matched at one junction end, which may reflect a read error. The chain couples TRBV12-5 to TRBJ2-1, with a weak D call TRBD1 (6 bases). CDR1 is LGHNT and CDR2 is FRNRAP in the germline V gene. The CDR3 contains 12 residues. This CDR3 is CVSGLQGGEHFF. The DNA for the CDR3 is TGTGTTAGTGGTCTCCAAGGGGGTGAGCACTTCTTC.

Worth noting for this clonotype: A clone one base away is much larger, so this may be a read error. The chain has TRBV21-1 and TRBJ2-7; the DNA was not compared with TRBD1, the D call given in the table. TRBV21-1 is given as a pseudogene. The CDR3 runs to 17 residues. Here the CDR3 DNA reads TGTGCCAGCAGCCGAACTCCCTCGGGGACAGTGGTGCGCGAGCAGTACTTC. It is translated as CASSRTPSGTVVREQYF.

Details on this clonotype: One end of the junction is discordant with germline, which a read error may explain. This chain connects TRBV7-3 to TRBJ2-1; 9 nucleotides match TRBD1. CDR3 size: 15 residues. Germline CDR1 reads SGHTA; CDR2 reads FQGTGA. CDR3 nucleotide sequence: TGTGCCAGCCGCCCTGGGACAGGGAGTGGGAATGAGCAGTTTTTC. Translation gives CASRPGTGSGNEQFF.

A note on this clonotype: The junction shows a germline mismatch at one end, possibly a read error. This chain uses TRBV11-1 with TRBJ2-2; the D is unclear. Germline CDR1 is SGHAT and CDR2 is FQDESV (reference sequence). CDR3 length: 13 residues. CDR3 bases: TGTACCAGAAGTTTTTGGGACACCGGGGAGCTGTTTTTT. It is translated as CTRSFWDTGELFF.

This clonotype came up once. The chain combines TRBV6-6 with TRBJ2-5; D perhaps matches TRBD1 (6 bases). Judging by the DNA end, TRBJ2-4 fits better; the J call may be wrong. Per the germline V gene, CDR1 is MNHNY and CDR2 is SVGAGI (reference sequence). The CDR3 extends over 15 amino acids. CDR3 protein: CASRPGQCATNIQYF. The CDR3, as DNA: TGTGCCAGCAGGCCAGGACAGTGTGCTACGAACATTCAGTACTTC.

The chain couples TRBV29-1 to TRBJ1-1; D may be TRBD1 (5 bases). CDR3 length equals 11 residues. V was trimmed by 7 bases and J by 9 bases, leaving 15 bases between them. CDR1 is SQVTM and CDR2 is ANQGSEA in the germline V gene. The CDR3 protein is CSGGHNTKAFF. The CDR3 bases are TGCAGCGGTGGACATAACACCAAAGCTTTCTTT.

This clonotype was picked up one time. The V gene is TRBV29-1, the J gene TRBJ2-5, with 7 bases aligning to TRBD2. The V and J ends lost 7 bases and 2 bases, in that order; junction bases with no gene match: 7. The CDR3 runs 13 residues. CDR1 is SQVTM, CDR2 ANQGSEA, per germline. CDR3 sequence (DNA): TGCAGCGATGTAGTGGGAGGGCAAGAGACCCAGTACTTC. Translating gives CSDVVGGQETQYF.

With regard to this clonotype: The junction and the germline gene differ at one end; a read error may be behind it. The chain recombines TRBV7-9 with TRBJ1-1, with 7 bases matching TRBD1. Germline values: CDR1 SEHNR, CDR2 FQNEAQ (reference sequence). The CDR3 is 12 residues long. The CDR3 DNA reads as TGTGCCAGCGGCTTAATGGAGGGGGCCGCCTTTTTT. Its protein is CASGLMEGAAFF.

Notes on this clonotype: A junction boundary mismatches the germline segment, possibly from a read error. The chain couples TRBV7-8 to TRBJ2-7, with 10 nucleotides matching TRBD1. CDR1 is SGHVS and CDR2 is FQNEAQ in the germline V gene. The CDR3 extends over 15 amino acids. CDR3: CASSSFDRGPYKQYF. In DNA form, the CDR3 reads TGTGCCAGCAGCTCTTTTGACAGGGGGCCCTACAAGCAGTACTTC.

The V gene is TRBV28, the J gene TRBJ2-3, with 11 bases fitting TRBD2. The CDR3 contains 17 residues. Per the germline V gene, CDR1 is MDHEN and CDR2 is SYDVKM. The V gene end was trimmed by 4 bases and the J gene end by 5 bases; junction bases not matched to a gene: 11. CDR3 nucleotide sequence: TGTGCCAGCAGTTCCGGAGCTAGCGGGAGGTATTTAGATACGCAGTATTTT. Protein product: CASSSGASGRYLDTQYF.

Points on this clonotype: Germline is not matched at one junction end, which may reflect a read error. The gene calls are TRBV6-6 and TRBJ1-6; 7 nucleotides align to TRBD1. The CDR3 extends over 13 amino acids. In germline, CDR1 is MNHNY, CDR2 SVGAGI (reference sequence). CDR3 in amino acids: CASSTTGISPPHF. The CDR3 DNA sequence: TGTGCCAGCAGTACGACAGGGATTTCGCCCCCCCACTTT.

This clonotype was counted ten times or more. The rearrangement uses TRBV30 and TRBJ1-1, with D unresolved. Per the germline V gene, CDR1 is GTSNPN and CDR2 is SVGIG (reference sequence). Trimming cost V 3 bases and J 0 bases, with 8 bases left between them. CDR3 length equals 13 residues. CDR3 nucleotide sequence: TGTGCCTGGAGATCGTTAGTGAACACTGAAGCTTTCTTT. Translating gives CAWRSLVNTEAFF.

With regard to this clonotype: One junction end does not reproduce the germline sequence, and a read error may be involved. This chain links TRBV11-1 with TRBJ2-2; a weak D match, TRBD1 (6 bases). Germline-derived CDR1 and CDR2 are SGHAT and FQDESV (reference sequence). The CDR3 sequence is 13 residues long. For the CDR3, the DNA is TGTGCCAGCAGTTTTGGGGACACCGGGAAGCTGTATTTT. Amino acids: CASSFGDTGKLYF.

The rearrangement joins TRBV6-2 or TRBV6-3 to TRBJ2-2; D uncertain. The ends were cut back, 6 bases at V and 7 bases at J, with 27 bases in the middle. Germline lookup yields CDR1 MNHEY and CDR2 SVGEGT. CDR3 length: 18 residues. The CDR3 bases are TGTGCCAGCAGCGACATAGGGATTCGATTAGCCAGCATCGGGGAGCTGTTTTTT. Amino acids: CASSDIGIRLASIGELFF.

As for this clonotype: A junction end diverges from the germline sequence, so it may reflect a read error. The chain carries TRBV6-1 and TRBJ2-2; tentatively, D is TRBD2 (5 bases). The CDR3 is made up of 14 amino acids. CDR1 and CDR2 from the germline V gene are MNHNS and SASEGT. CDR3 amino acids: CASNGLAITVEMFF. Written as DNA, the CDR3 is TGTGCCAGCAATGGGTTAGCGATCACCGTGGAGATGTTTTTT.

CDR3 sequence reads: CASRLAGRGQPQHF. The CDR3 coding sequence is TGTGCCAGCCGATTGGCAGGGAGAGGTCAGCCCCAGCATTTT. The V gene is TRBV5-6, the J gene TRBJ1-5; possible D gene TRBD1, 5 bases. Germline lookup yields CDR1 SGHDT and CDR2 YYEEEE. Trimming stripped 7 bases from V and 6 bases from J, with 17 bases between. CDR3 length: 14 residues.

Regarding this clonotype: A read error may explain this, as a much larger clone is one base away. The CDR3 DNA reads TGTGCCAGCAGTTTGGCTTTAGGAGAGCATTACTTC. Its translation is CASSLALGEHYF. The chain carries TRBV28 and TRBJ2-7; D not certain. Per the germline V gene, CDR1 is MDHEN and CDR2 is SYDVKM. The CDR3 is 12 residues long.

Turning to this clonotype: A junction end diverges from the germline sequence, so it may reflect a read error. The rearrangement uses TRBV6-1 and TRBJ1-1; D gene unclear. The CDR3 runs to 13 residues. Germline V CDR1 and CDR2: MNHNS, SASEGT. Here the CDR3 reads CAGSEMGNTEAFF. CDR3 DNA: TGTGCCGGCAGTGAAATGGGAAACACTGAAGCTTTCTTT.

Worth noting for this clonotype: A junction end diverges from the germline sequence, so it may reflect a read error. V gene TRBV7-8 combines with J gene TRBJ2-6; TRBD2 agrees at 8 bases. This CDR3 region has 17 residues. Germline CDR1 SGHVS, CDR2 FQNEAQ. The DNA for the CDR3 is TGTGCCAGCAACTTAGACGGGAGGGGAGCTGGGGCCAACGTCCTGACTTTC. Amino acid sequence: CASNLDGRGAGANVLTF.

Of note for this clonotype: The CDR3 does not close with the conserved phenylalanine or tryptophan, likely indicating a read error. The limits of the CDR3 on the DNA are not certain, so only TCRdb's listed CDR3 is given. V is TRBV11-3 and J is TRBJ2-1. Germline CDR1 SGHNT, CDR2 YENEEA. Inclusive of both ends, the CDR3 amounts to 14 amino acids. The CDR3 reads CASCLGVSNNEQFS.

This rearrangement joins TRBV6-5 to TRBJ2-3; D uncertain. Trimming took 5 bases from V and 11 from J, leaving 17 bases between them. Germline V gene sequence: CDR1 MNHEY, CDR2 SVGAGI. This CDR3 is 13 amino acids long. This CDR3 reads CASSLHSTNKQYF. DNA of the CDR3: TGTGCCAGCAGTCTCCATAGCACAAATAAGCAGTATTTT.